These 20 T cell receptor beta chains came from one sample sequenced in a study of Graves' ophthalmopathy and Graves' hyperthyroidism. TCR beta CDR3 amplification used RNA transcripts. After a first-round RT-PCR with HTBI primers, a second-round multiplex PCR was run. TCRdb called the multiplex PCR reads again in MiXCR, with one record for every CDR3 protein. Of around 600,000 distinct CDR3 sequences listed, 35% to 50% are singletons. The specimen sequenced was peripheral blood. Receptors were obtained from an adult man with Graves' ophthalmopathy.

The genes are TRBV14 and TRBJ1-1; D ambiguous. Germline V lookup: CDR1 SGHDN, CDR2 FVKESK. This CDR3 comprises 14 residues. V dropped 4 bases and J dropped 5 bases, with 14 bases sitting between them. This chain's CDR3 is CASSPWEAATEAFF. The DNA of the CDR3 is TGTGCCAGCAGCCCCTGGGAGGCTGCTACTGAAGCTTTCTTT.

As for this clonotype: A much bigger clone sits one base away, suggesting this may be a read error. The V gene is TRBV15, the J gene TRBJ2-5; 8 nucleotides line up with TRBD2. Germline assignment: CDR1 LNHNV and CDR2 YYDKDF (reference sequence). The CDR3 runs to 14 residues. CDR3 region: CVTSRGLAEETQYF. CDR3 sequence (DNA): TGTGTCACCAGCAGAGGACTAGCCGAAGAGACCCAGTACTTC.

This clonotype was seen many times. CDR3 DNA sequence: TGTGCCAGCAGTTCCCCTGGGACAGGCCAAGAGACCCAGTACTTC. As protein: CASSSPGTGQETQYF. This sequence joins TRBV12-3 or TRBV12-4 and TRBJ2-5, with TRBD1 identical over 8 bases. The CDR3 runs to 15 residues. V was pared by 4 bases and J by 1 base, with 5 bases of the junction left unmatched.

Comment on this clonotype: A single base separates this from a much larger clone, so it may be a read error. The chain couples TRBV19 to TRBJ1-5; no definite D call. Germline V gene sequence: CDR1 LNHDA, CDR2 SQIVND (reference sequence). The CDR3 length is 14 residues. The DNA of the CDR3 is TGTGCCAGTAGTATAGAGTTGGCCGTCGGGCCCCGGCATTTT. This codes for CASSIELAVGPRHF.

This clonotype was counted a single time. V usage is TRBV12-3 or TRBV12-4 and J usage is TRBJ1-3, with D perhaps TRBD1 (6 bases). This CDR3 has 14 residues. V lost 11 bases to trimming and J lost 0 bases, with 14 bases between them. The CDR3 region is CAGDRPGSGNTIYF. CDR3 sequence (DNA): TGTGCCGGCGACAGGCCCGGCTCTGGAAACACCATATATTTT.

This clonotype has only a few counts. This chain connects TRBV27 to TRBJ1-1; the D is unclear. With 8 bases removed from V and 4 bases from J, the gap between germline ends came to 11 bases. CDR3 size: 12 residues. Looked up from germline, CDR1 is MNHEY and CDR2 is SMNVEV (reference sequence). The CDR3, as DNA: TGTGCCAGCGCTGGACTGTCCACTGAAGCTTTCTTT. It translates to CASAGLSTEAFF.

Concerning this clonotype itself: One end of the junction does not line up with germline, which may come from a read error. This chain uses TRBV25-1 with TRBJ2-7; 10 bases match TRBD1. The CDR3 runs to 15 residues. The germline V gene has CDR1 MGHDK and CDR2 SYGVNS. The CDR3 is CASSLGDRGVYEQYF. CDR3 coding DNA: TGCGCCAGCAGCTTAGGGGACAGGGGAGTTTACGAGCAGTACTTC.

Many counts were recorded for this clonotype. The chain recombines TRBV10-2 with TRBJ2-5; 9 bases align to TRBD2. The CDR3 has 17 amino acids. CDR1 is WSHSY and CDR2 is SAAADI in the germline V gene. The V segment lost 6 bases and the J segment 1 base; nucleotides outside the gene matches: 12. The CDR3, as DNA: TGCGCCAGCAGCGGAATAGCGGGGGCGCTCCTCCAAGAGACCCAGTACTTC. Residues: CASSGIAGALLQETQYF.

This clonotype was counted at least ten times. The V and J genes are TRBV25-1 and TRBJ2-3; D unclear. Germline values: CDR1 MGHDK, CDR2 SYGVNS. The CDR3 sequence is 12 residues long. V was clipped by 0 bases and J by 6 bases, with 4 bases between them. CDR3 DNA sequence: TGTGCCAGCAGTGAATATAGGGATACGCAGTATTTT. It codes for CASSEYRDTQYF.

The chain has TRBV7-2 and TRBJ1-6; 7 bases line up with TRBD1. In germline, CDR1 is SGHTA, CDR2 FQGNSA. This CDR3 is built from 14 residues. The ends lost 5 bases at V and 5 bases at J; junction bases unmatched: 3. CDR3 DNA sequence: TGTGCCAGCAGCCAAAGGGGGCATAATTCACCCCTCCACTTT. This sequence encodes CASSQRGHNSPLHF.

This clonotype occurred once. This may arise from a read error, as a much more abundant clone is one base away. The chain joins TRBV7-9 to TRBJ2-7; no reliable D call. The CDR3 spans 15 residues. The V gene lost 9 bases and the J gene lost 6 bases, with 24 bases spanning the gap. Germline V gives CDR1 SEHNR, CDR2 FQNEAQ (reference sequence). The CDR3 spells CASRQTGSILGEQYF. The CDR3 DNA reads TGTGCCAGTCGCCAAACTGGGTCTATTCTTGGCGAGCAGTACTTC.

This clonotype has only a few counts. The chain recombines TRBV5-1 with TRBJ2-7, with 10 bases fitting TRBD2. The CDR3 extends over 16 amino acids. The J segment lost 2 bases and the V segment lost 5 bases, leaving 10 bases of the junction unmatched. Germline loops: CDR1 SGHRS, CDR2 YFSETQ. The CDR3 sequence is CASRPERGGRTYEQYF. The CDR3 DNA is TGCGCCAGCAGACCCGAGCGGGGGGGCCGAACCTACGAGCAGTACTTC.

The chain recombines TRBV7-9 with TRBJ1-1, with a possible D match to TRBD1 (5 bases). The CDR3 runs to 14 residues. Trimming stripped 1 base from V and 7 bases from J, with 13 bases between. In germline, CDR1 is SEHNR, CDR2 FQNEAQ (reference sequence). The chain's CDR3 is CASSLGEDNLEAFF. The CDR3 DNA is TGTGCCAGCAGCTTAGGGGAGGACAACCTTGAAGCTTTCTTT. Complete variable domain (other parts from reference TRBV7-9 and TRBJ1-1): DTGVSQNPRHKITKRGQNVTFRCDPISEHNRLYWYRQTLGQGPEFLTYFQNEAQLEKSRLLSDRFSAERPKGSFSTLEIQRTEQGDSAMYLCASSLGEDNLEAFFGQGTRLTVV.

The rearrangement links TRBV29-1 to TRBJ1-5; D remains ambiguous. Germline values: CDR1 SQVTM, CDR2 ANQGSEA. Deletions cut 8 bases from V and 6 bases from J, with 14 bases between. This CDR3 spans 12 amino acids. The CDR3 region is CSSGRGSQPQHF. In DNA, the CDR3 is TGCAGCTCGGGCCGCGGAAGTCAGCCCCAGCATTTT.

This CDR3 reads CASSPSNQETQYF. The CDR3 DNA follows: TGTGCCAGCAGCCCGTCGAACCAAGAGACCCAGTACTTC. J is TRBJ2-5 and V is TRBV7-2; the D is unclear. Germline loops: CDR1 SGHTA, CDR2 FQGNSA. This CDR3 contains 13 residues. V was cut by 5 bases and J by 0 bases, with 7 bases left in between.

This clonotype was seen a single time. The V gene is TRBV6-8, the J gene TRBJ2-2; D might be TRBD1 (6 bases). The germline CDR1 and CDR2 sequences are MNHGY and SAAAGT. V was cut by 9 bases and J by 3 bases, with 32 bases left in between. The CDR3 has 20 residues. CDR3 sequence reads: CARRSSFPRFRGHHTGELFF. The CDR3 bases are TGTGCCAGGCGGAGCAGTTTCCCACGGTTTCGGGGACACCACACCGGGGAGCTGTTTTTT.

This clonotype was counted at least ten times. The chain couples TRBV25-1 to TRBJ2-5; TRBD1 might be the D (6 bases). The CDR3 consists of 14 residues. Germline values: CDR1 MGHDK, CDR2 SYGVNS. The germline V and J ends were trimmed by 1 base and 5 bases, with 11 bases remaining between them. The CDR3 region is CASSESGAVETQYF. For the CDR3, the DNA is TGTGCCAGCAGTGAATCAGGGGCCGTGGAGACCCAGTACTTC.

This clonotype was detected many times. This chain connects TRBV5-4 to TRBJ1-3; no definite D call. This CDR3 comprises 13 residues. Trimming removed 7 bases at V and 0 bases at J, with 8 bases between. Germline CDR1 is SGHNT and CDR2 is YYREEE (reference sequence). The CDR3 sequence is CASWTSSGNTIYF. Here the CDR3 DNA reads TGTGCCAGCTGGACGAGCTCTGGAAACACCATATATTTT.

Details on this clonotype: This could be a read error, since a much larger clone is one nucleotide away. V is TRBV20-1 and J is TRBJ2-5, with 13 bases that match TRBD2. Germline CDR1 reads DFQATT; CDR2 reads SNEGSKA (reference sequence). There are 14 residues in the CDR3. CDR3 protein: CSARDGTSGETQCF. The CDR3 nucleotides are TGCAGTGCCCGAGACGGGACTAGCGGGGAGACCCAGTGCTTC.

CDR3 amino acids: CASSQFQAGSYTF. For the CDR3, the DNA is TGTGCCAGCAGCCAATTTCAGGCTGGGAGCTACACCTTC. This sequence joins TRBV7-9 and TRBJ1-2, with D unclear. Germline-derived CDR1 and CDR2 are SEHNR and FQNEAQ (reference sequence). Trimming shortened V by 5 bases and J by 9 bases, and 16 bases separated the two germline ends. The CDR3 extends over 13 amino acids.